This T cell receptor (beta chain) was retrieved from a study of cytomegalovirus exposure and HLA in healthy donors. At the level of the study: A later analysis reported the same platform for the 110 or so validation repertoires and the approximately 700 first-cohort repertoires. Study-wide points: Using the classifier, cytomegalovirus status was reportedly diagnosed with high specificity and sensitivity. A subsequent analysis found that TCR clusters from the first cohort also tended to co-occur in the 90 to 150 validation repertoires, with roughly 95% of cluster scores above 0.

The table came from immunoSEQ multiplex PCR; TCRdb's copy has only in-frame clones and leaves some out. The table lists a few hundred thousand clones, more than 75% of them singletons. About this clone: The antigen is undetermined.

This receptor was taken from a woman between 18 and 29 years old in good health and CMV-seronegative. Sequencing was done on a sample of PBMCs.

Written as DNA, the CDR3 is TGTGCCAGCAGCTTACGGCGGGATGCTTACGGCTCATACGCGCAGTATTTT. It specifies CASSLRRDAYGSYAQYF. The rearrangement uses TRBV7-3 and TRBJ2-3; D is possibly TRBD2 (6 bases). The germline CDR1 and CDR2 sequences are SGHTA and FQGTGA. V was pared by 2 bases and J by 10 bases, with 25 bases between. This CDR3 contains 17 residues.